This T cell receptor (beta chain) was recovered during a study of early T cells in non-severe SARS-CoV-2 infection. Study summary: It was bulk RNA from unsorted whole blood that was sequenced, and the chains were unpaired.

General study findings and limits: VDJdb-based matching was biased toward anti-spike CD8 responses and missed private and CD4 specificities.

Separate cDNA molecules each had unique molecular identifiers attached to them. Via MiXCR, TCRdb re-called the 5' RACE reads, giving one row per CDR3 protein. Seen here are 54,000 or so distinct CDR3 sequences, around 5.2% observed once, and the top ten hold about 6.8%. This clonotype was seen ten or more times. The antigen remains undetermined. CDR1 and CDR2 (germline): DFQATT, SNEGSKA (reference sequence). The CDR3 spans 16 residues. Trimming left V 0 bases short and J 9 bases short, with 21 bases between. The receptor was isolated from an adult who was a healthcare worker with PCR-confirmed SARS-CoV-2 infection or an uninfected control (not recorded which). This chain connects TRBV20-1 to TRBJ1-5; D remains ambiguous. What was sequenced was whole blood. As DNA, the CDR3 is TGCAGTGCTAGAGAAGAGGTCCGAACCTCCGCGCCGCCCCAGCATTTT. Protein sequence: CSAREEVRTSAPPQHF.